Listed here are 32 T cell receptor beta chains from one sample, sequenced in a study of cytomegalovirus exposure and HLA in healthy donors. Researchers ran the PCR with 60 Vbeta and 13 Jbeta primers. Libraries were prepared by immunoSEQ multiplex PCR; TCRdb keeps only in-frame clonotypes and omits some of them. The table lists around 110,000 clones, around three quarters of them singletons. The source material was PBMCs. Receptors were obtained from a boy aged 10-17 years in good health and CMV-seronegative.

The chain employs TRBV29-1 and TRBJ1-1, with 7 nucleotides matching TRBD1. The CDR3 is made up of 14 amino acids. J lost 3 bases, V lost 4 bases, and 8 bases had no gene match. Germline assignment: CDR1 SQVTM and CDR2 ANQGSEA. Here the CDR3 reads CSVGGQVSYTEAFF. CDR3 in DNA: TGCAGCGTTGGCGGACAGGTTAGTTACACTGAAGCTTTCTTT.

The rearrangement links TRBV5-4 to TRBJ1-1; weak D call: TRBD1 (5 bases). The V gene's germline CDR1 is SGHNT and CDR2 YYREEE (reference sequence). The CDR3 runs to 12 residues. The ends were cut back, 7 bases at V and 7 bases at J, with 14 bases in the middle. CDR3 nucleotides: TGTGCCAGCGGCGGGACGGCTTATGAAGCTTTCTTT. Its translation: CASGGTAYEAFF. The full variable domain, its missing parts supplied by reference TRBV5-4 and TRBJ1-1, is ETGVTQSPTHLIKTRGQQVTLRCSSQSGHNTVSWYQQALGQGPQFIFQYYREEENGRGNFPPRFSGLQFPNYSSELNVNALELDDSALYLCASGGTAYEAFFGQGTRLTVV.

The chain has TRBV6-5 and TRBJ2-7, with 10 bases fitting TRBD2. The CDR3 extends over 15 amino acids. The germline CDR1 and CDR2 sequences are MNHEY and SVGAGI. J lost 4 bases, V lost 0 bases, and 3 bases had no gene match. For the CDR3, the DNA is TGTGCCAGCAGTTACTCGAGCGGGGGGGCTTACGAGCAGTACTTC. This translates into CASSYSSGGAYEQYF.

V and J are TRBV30 and TRBJ2-1, with D possibly matching TRBD2 (6 bases). Deletions cut 0 bases from V and 2 bases from J, with 11 bases between. In germline, CDR1 is GTSNPN, CDR2 SVGIG (reference sequence). The CDR3 covers 15 residues. CDR3 coding DNA: TGTGCCTGGAGTGTGTGGCGGGAAGCCTACAATGAGCAGTTCTTC. Translated, it gives CAWSVWREAYNEQFF. The full variable domain, with the rest looked up from reference TRBV30 and TRBJ2-1, is SQTIHQWPATLVQPVGSPLSLECTVEGTSNPNLYWYRQAAGRGLQLLFYSVGIGQISSEVPQNLSASRPQDRQFILSSKKLLLSDSGFYLCAWSVWREAYNEQFFGPGTRLTVL.

The chain couples TRBV30 to TRBJ2-7; 8 bases are shared with TRBD1. The CDR3 has 16 amino acids. J was trimmed by 3 bases and V by 0 bases; bases with no gene match: 10. The germline V gene encodes CDR1 GTSNPN and CDR2 SVGIG (reference sequence). The CDR3 sequence is CAWSVPGAGGFYEQYF. Here the CDR3 DNA reads TGTGCCTGGAGTGTACCTGGTGCAGGGGGCTTCTACGAGCAGTACTTC.

The V and J genes are TRBV7-9 and TRBJ1-4; D might be TRBD1 (5 bases). The CDR3 sequence is 15 residues long. The germline CDR1 and CDR2 sequences are SEHNR and FQNEAQ (reference sequence). The V and J ends lost 5 bases and 7 bases respectively, with 17 bases between them. The CDR3 DNA sequence: TGTGCCAGCAGCGCCGGGGGAGTGGGGAGTGAAAAACTGTTTTTT. This codes for CASSAGGVGSEKLFF.

J is TRBJ1-1 and V is TRBV30; D may be TRBD1 (5 bases). Germline CDR1 is GTSNPN and CDR2 is SVGIG (reference sequence). Trimming removed 2 bases at V and 0 bases at J, with 16 bases between. This CDR3 contains 16 residues. Here the CDR3 DNA reads TGTGCCTGGAGTCAGAACCCGGACACCATGAACACTGAAGCTTTCTTT. This encodes CAWSQNPDTMNTEAFF. The complete variable domain, with remaining parts taken from reference TRBV30 and TRBJ1-1, reads SQTIHQWPATLVQPVGSPLSLECTVEGTSNPNLYWYRQAAGRGLQLLFYSVGIGQISSEVPQNLSASRPQDRQFILSSKKLLLSDSGFYLCAWSQNPDTMNTEAFFGQGTRLTVV.

This chain links TRBV19 with TRBJ1-1; D might be TRBD1 (6 bases). This CDR3 spans 11 amino acids. V lost 8 bases to trimming and J lost 7 bases, with 11 bases between them. Per the germline V gene, CDR1 is LNHDA and CDR2 is SQIVND (reference sequence). CDR3 amino acids: CASRGAGEAFF. CDR3 DNA sequence: TGTGCCAGTCGGGGGGCGGGTGAAGCTTTCTTT.

The chain employs TRBV28 and TRBJ2-1; TRBD1 might be the D (6 bases). From germline, CDR1 is MDHEN and CDR2 SYDVKM. The length of the CDR3 is 16 residues. Trimming took off 5 bases at V and 7 bases at J, with 21 bases between the two ends. The CDR3, as DNA: TGTGCCAGCAGTCCAGCCAGGGGTCTCCTTAATAATGAGCAGTTCTTC. This codes for CASSPARGLLNNEQFF.

The rearrangement links TRBV28 to TRBJ1-1; unclear D gene. The germline V gene encodes CDR1 MDHEN and CDR2 SYDVKM. This CDR3 contains 14 residues. Trimming removed 5 bases from V and 1 base from J, with 11 bases in between. CDR3 sequence: CASSLPARNTEAFF. The CDR3 DNA is TGTGCCAGCAGTCTACCCGCTCGGAACACTGAAGCTTTCTTT.

V is TRBV7-8 and J is TRBJ2-5; 8 bases are a match to TRBD1. The V and J ends lost 4 bases and 5 bases, in that order; junction bases with no gene match: 3. Germline V gives CDR1 SGHVS, CDR2 FQNEAQ. The CDR3 covers 13 residues. CDR3 in amino acids: CASSSWTGETQYF. The CDR3 nucleotides read TGTGCCAGCAGCTCATGGACAGGGGAGACCCAGTACTTC.

This clone was counted once. The chain carries TRBV18 and TRBJ2-1; 7 nucleotides line up with TRBD1. In germline, CDR1 is KGHSH, CDR2 LQKENI. There are 15 residues in the CDR3. The V and J ends lost 8 bases and 2 bases, in that order; junction bases with no gene match: 9. CDR3 sequence: CASAEMGQPYNEQFF. For the CDR3, the DNA is TGTGCCAGCGCGGAAATGGGACAGCCCTACAATGAGCAGTTCTTC.

The V call is TRBV7-7, the J call TRBJ2-3, with TRBD1 matching 7 bases. Germline CDR1 SSHAT, CDR2 FNYEAQ (reference sequence). The CDR3 is 15 residues long. With V trimmed by 5 bases and J by 4 bases, 9 bases remained unmatched. CDR3 DNA sequence: TGTGCCAGCAGCGAAACAGGGGTACCTGCAGATACGCAGTATTTT. Translating gives CASSETGVPADTQYF.

The chain links TRBV28 to TRBJ2-5, with 7 bases aligning to TRBD2. Judging by the DNA end, TRBJ2-7 fits better; the J call may be wrong. Per the germline V gene, CDR1 is MDHEN and CDR2 is SYDVKM. The CDR3 totals 15 residues. CDR3 residues: CASSFWGGTSYEQYF. The CDR3, as DNA: TGTGCCAGCAGTTTTTGGGGGGGAACCTCCTACGAGCAGTACTTC.

The chain uses TRBV6-1 and TRBJ1-5, with D unresolved. The germline gives CDR1 MNHNS, CDR2 SASEGT. The CDR3 has 16 amino acids. Between the trimmed V and J ends, which lost 4 bases and 4 bases, there was a span of 17 bases. CDR3 in DNA: TGTGCCAGCAGTGTGACCCGGGTCTCGATTAATCAGCCCCAGCATTTT. This codes for CASSVTRVSINQPQHF.

V and J are TRBV7-9 and TRBJ1-1; D possibly corresponds to TRBD1 (6 bases). The CDR3 has 14 residues. CDR1 SEHNR and CDR2 FQNEAQ come from the germline V gene (reference sequence). V gave up 3 bases and J gave up 4 bases, with 12 bases separating them. This CDR3 reads CASSFEGVGTEAFF. DNA of the CDR3: TGTGCCAGCAGCTTCGAGGGGGTGGGCACTGAAGCTTTCTTT. Supplemented by reference TRBV7-9 and TRBJ1-1, the full variable domain reads DTGVSQNPRHKITKRGQNVTFRCDPISEHNRLYWYRQTLGQGPEFLTYFQNEAQLEKSRLLSDRFSAERPKGSFSTLEIQRTEQGDSAMYLCASSFEGVGTEAFFGQGTRLTVV.

The V and J genes are TRBV19 and TRBJ1-1; 7 bases map to TRBD1. In germline, CDR1 is LNHDA, CDR2 SQIVND (reference sequence). The J segment lost 3 bases and the V segment lost 2 bases, leaving 6 bases of the junction unmatched. The CDR3 has 15 amino acids. CDR3: CASSIRGRGDTEAFF. The CDR3 DNA reads as TGTGCCAGTAGTATAAGGGGGCGCGGGGACACTGAAGCTTTCTTT.

This chain joins TRBV6-6 and TRBJ2-1; D call uncertain. In germline, CDR1 is MNHNY, CDR2 SVGAGI (reference sequence). With 4 bases removed from V and 1 base from J, the gap between germline ends came to 8 bases. CDR3 size: 14 residues. The CDR3 loop is CASSSPGSYNEQFF. In DNA form, the CDR3 reads TGTGCCAGCAGTTCCCCCGGGTCCTACAATGAGCAGTTCTTC.

The chain links TRBV5-1 to TRBJ2-1; 8 bases match TRBD2. This CDR3 is built from 14 residues. Germline lookup yields CDR1 SGHRS and CDR2 YFSETQ. The junction had 5 bases not matched to a gene; V was cut back by 2 bases and J by 7 bases. The CDR3 DNA is TGCGCCAGCAGCTTTAGTACTAGCGGTAATGAGCAGTTCTTC. Translating it yields CASSFSTSGNEQFF.

The chain uses TRBV7-9 and TRBJ1-5; maybe TRBD1 (6 bases). Trimming removed 4 bases from V and 0 bases from J, with 7 bases in between. Germline V gene lookup returns CDR1 SEHNR and CDR2 FQNEAQ (reference sequence). This CDR3 has 14 amino acids. The CDR3: CASSSDSSNQPQHF. The CDR3 DNA reads TGTGCCAGCAGCTCGGACAGTAGCAATCAGCCCCAGCATTTT.

The V call is TRBV11-3, the J call TRBJ2-7, with a weak D call TRBD2 (5 bases). The germline CDR1 and CDR2 sequences are SGHNT and YENEEA. The V end lost 3 bases, the J end lost 5 bases, and 14 bases lay between the germline ends. The length of the CDR3 is 14 residues. CDR3 protein: CASSLSRRADEQYF. The CDR3 DNA sequence: TGTGCCAGCAGCTTGTCCCGAAGAGCGGACGAGCAGTACTTC.

This clone was observed once. The V call is TRBV27, the J call TRBJ2-7; D is possibly TRBD1 (5 bases). The ends were cut back, 0 bases at V and 2 bases at J, with 8 bases in the middle. Germline loops: CDR1 MNHEY, CDR2 SMNVEV (reference sequence). CDR3 length equals 14 residues. The DNA of the CDR3 is TGTGCCAGCAGTTTATCGGTGACAGCCTACGAGCAGTACTTC. It translates to CASSLSVTAYEQYF.

Of note for this clone: Its ends do not fully match the called genes, so a read error is possible. V gene TRBV2 combines with J gene TRBJ2-7; perhaps TRBD1 as D (5 bases). The CDR3 runs to 12 residues. CDR1 SNHLY and CDR2 FYNNEI come from the germline V gene. The CDR3 bases are TGTGCCAGCAATCAAGAGGTCAGGGTATGGTTCTTC. Its translation: CASNQEVRVWFF.

As for this clone: Its ends do not fully match the called genes, so a read error is possible. The DNA for the CDR3 is TGTGCTAGCAGCCGACTAGCGGGAGTCACCGGGGAGCTGTTTTTT. Translation gives CASSRLAGVTGELFF. V is TRBV7-7 and J is TRBJ2-2; 12 positions match TRBD2. CDR1 and CDR2 (germline): SSHAT, FNYEAQ (reference sequence). The CDR3 spans 15 residues.

The rearrangement uses TRBV30 and TRBJ1-1; a possible D gene is TRBD1 (6 bases). V lost 0 bases to trimming and J lost 10 bases, with 15 bases between them. CDR1 is GTSNPN and CDR2 is SVGIG in the germline V gene (reference sequence). The CDR3 runs to 13 residues. The CDR3 DNA is TGTGCCTGGAGTGTACTAGGGGGAGCGGTAGCTTTCTTT. Its protein is CAWSVLGGAVAFF.

J is TRBJ2-7 and V is TRBV9; the D gene is possibly TRBD2 (7 bases). Germline loops: CDR1 SGDLS, CDR2 YYNGEE. Trimming took off 0 bases at V and 7 bases at J, with 14 bases between the two ends. The CDR3 is 14 amino acids. The CDR3 sequence is CASSVGGGAGEQYF. As DNA, the CDR3 is TGTGCCAGCAGCGTAGGTGGGGGGGCCGGAGAGCAGTACTTC.

The V call is TRBV13, the J call TRBJ2-2; D is undetermined. From germline, CDR1 is PRHDT and CDR2 FYEKMQ (reference sequence). V lost 2 bases and J lost 6, with 4 bases in between. This CDR3 comprises 12 residues. CDR3 protein: CASSLISGELFF. CDR3 bases: TGTGCCAGCAGCTTAATATCCGGGGAGCTGTTTTTT. The entire variable domain, with the rest obtained from reference TRBV13 and TRBJ2-2, is as follows: AAGVIQSPRHLIKEKRETATLKCYPIPRHDTVYWYQQGPGQDPQFLISFYEKMQSDKGSIPDRFSAQQFSDYHSELNMSSLELGDSALYFCASSLISGELFFGEGSRLTVL.

This clone has just a few counts. J is TRBJ2-3 and V is TRBV18, with 11 bases fitting TRBD2. This CDR3 has 16 residues. The germline gives CDR1 KGHSH, CDR2 LQKENI. Trimming took 0 bases from V and 11 from J; bases not matched to a gene: 10. CDR3 DNA: TGTGCCAGCTCACCACCGGTTCTAGCGGGGGGCCAAGGGCAGTATTTT. Its translation is CASSPPVLAGGQGQYF.

The genes are TRBV7-2 and TRBJ2-7; TRBD2 matches 8 bases. The junction had 13 bases not matched to a gene; V was cut back by 5 bases and J by 7 bases. CDR1 and CDR2 (germline): SGHTA, FQGNSA. The CDR3 is made up of 15 amino acids. The CDR3 bases are TGTGCCAGCAGCCAACCAGGCGGGGGGCTCTTGGAGCAGTACTTC. Its translation is CASSQPGGGLLEQYF.

V gene TRBV5-1 combines with J gene TRBJ1-4; D is possibly TRBD1 (6 bases). Germline V lookup: CDR1 SGHRS, CDR2 YFSETQ. Trimming removed 7 bases from V and 8 bases from J, with 15 bases in between. The CDR3 sequence is 13 residues long. The CDR3 loop reads CASRWGQGEKLFF. The CDR3 region has the DNA TGCGCCAGCCGTTGGGGGCAAGGGGAAAAACTGTTTTTT.

V and J are TRBV5-4 and TRBJ2-7; the match to TRBD1 covers 7 bases. Germline V lookup: CDR1 SGHNT, CDR2 YYREEE (reference sequence). The CDR3 consists of 15 residues. Trimming cost V 5 bases and J 5 bases; bases outside gene matches: 13. The CDR3 loop reads CASRRTGDRVHEQYF. The CDR3 DNA reads TGTGCCAGCAGGCGCACAGGCGACAGGGTACACGAGCAGTACTTC.

The chain joins TRBV18 to TRBJ1-1; no clear D gene. The germline V gene encodes CDR1 KGHSH and CDR2 LQKENI. The germline V and J ends were trimmed by 0 bases and 9 bases, with 17 bases remaining between them. The CDR3 runs 15 residues. DNA of the CDR3: TGTGCCAGCTCACCACCCAACCGGGGTGGTTATCAAGCTTTCTTT. Its protein product is CASSPPNRGGYQAFF.